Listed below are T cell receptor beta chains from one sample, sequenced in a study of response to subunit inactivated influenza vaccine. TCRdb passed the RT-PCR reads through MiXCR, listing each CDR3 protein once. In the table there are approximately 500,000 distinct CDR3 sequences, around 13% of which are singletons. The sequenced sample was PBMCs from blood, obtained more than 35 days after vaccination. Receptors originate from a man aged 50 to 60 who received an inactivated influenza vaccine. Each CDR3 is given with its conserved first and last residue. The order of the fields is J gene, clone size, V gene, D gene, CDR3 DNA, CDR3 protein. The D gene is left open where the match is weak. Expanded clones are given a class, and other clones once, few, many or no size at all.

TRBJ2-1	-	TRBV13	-	TGTGCCACCTCCCTGGGGAACTCGTACAATGAGCAGTTCTTC	CATSLGNSYNEQFF
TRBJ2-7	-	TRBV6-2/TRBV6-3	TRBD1	TGTGCCAGCAGCTTCCCGGGACAGGGTGACGAGCAGTACTTC	CASSFPGQGDEQYF
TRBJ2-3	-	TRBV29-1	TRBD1	TGCAGCGTTGCAACAGGGGACCGCACAGATACGCAGTATTTT	CSVATGDRTDTQYF
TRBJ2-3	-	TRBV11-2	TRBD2	TGTGCCAGCAGCCGGTGGGGACTAGCTAACACAGATACGCAGTATTTT	CASSRWGLANTDTQYF
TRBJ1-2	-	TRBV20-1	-	TGCAGTGCTAGAGATAGAGGACGCCAAGCGGGCAATGGCTACACCTTC	CSARDRGRQAGNGYTF
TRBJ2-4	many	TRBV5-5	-	TGTGCCAGCAGCTTGGCAACGGGACACTTAGCCAAAAACATTCAGTACTTC	CASSLATGHLAKNIQYF
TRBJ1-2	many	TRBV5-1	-	TGCGCCAGCAGACCAACAGGGAACTATGGCTACACCTTC	CASRPTGNYGYTF
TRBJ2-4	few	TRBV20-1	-	TGCAGTGCGAGGGACGGACAGAGAGCCAAAAACATTCAGTACTTC	CSARDGQRAKNIQYF
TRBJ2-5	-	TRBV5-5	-	TGTGCCAGCAGCGACACCAGGGCCGGGGAGACCCAGTACTTC	CASSDTRAGETQYF
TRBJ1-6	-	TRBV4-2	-	TGTGCCAGCAGCCAAGATCTCGCTACCCAAGCGACCCTCCACTTT	CASSQDLATQATLHF
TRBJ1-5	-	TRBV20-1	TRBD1	TGCAGTGCTAGGGGGCTACAGGGGCATCAGCCCCAGCATTTT	CSARGLQGHQPQHF
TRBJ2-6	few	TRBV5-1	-	TGCGCCAGCAGCTCGACAGGAAGCTCTGGGGCCAACGTCCTGACTTTC	CASSSTGSSGANVLTF
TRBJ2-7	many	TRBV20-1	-	TGCAGTGCTAGAGTGGGGTTAGAGCAGTACTTC	CSARVGLEQYF
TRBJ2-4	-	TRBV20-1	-	TGCAGCCCGGGACGTGGTGGGAAAAACATTCAGTACTTC	CSPGRGGKNIQYF
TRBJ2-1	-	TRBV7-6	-	TGTGCCAGCAGCTTAGATCCAGGGGGGCGAGAGCAGTTCTTC	CASSLDPGGREQFF
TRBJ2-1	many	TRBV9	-	TGTGCCAGCAGCGTACGGAAAGGGTTGAGCTCCTACAATGAGCAGTTCTTC	CASSVRKGLSSYNEQFF
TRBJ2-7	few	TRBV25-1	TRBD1	TGTGCCAGCAGTGAATGGGGGACAGGGGGCCACTACGAGCAGTACTTC	CASSEWGTGGHYEQYF
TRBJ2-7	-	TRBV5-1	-	TGCGCCAGCCGGACTCTTGACTACGAGCAGTACTTC	CASRTLDYEQYF
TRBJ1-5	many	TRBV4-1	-	TGCGCCAGCAGCCAAAATGAGTACTACAATCAGCCCCAGCATTTT	CASSQNEYYNQPQHF
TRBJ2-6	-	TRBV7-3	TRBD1	TGTGCCAGCAGTTTACCGACAGGGTCTGGGGCCAACGTCCTGACTTTC	CASSLPTGSGANVLTF
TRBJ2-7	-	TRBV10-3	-	TGTGCCATCAGGGACACAACCTACGAGCAGTACTTC	CAIRDTTYEQYF
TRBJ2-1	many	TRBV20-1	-	TGCAGTGCTAGAGATCCAACGGGAGCGGCGTCCTACAATGAGCAGTTCTTC	CSARDPTGAASYNEQFF
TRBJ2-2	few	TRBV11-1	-	TGTGCCAGCAGCTTAGCGTGGAGTAACACCGGGGAGCTGTTTTTT	CASSLAWSNTGELFF
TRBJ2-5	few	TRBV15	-	TGTGCCACCAGCAGCACCGGGGGAGTGAAGACCCAGTACTTC	CATSSTGGVKTQYF